Shown below are 26 T cell receptor beta chains from a single sample sequenced in a study of response to subunit inactivated influenza vaccine (dated by TCRdb to the late 2010s). Library generation was performed with RT-PCR. Reads for this sample came from an Illumina HiSeq 2500. The public reads were run again by TCRdb, first through fastp at Q25 and then through MiXCR, and only productive beta chains were kept. Every entry covers one CDR3 protein and lists the most common genes and DNA from its rows. This sample holds 750,000 to 850,000 distinct CDR3 sequences; around a sixth were observed only once. The top ten hold about 11% of the sample. The starting material was PBMCs from blood, obtained 4 to 6 days after vaccination. The receptors shown here come from a man between 45 and 60 years old who received an inactivated influenza vaccine. Donor details come from another sample of the same person, matched by shared clones.

The chain is built from TRBV6-2 or TRBV6-3 and TRBJ2-7; D is unresolved. The CDR3 sequence is 13 residues long. Trimming pared 2 bases from V and 4 bases from J, leaving 9 bases between. Germline CDR1 and CDR2: MNHEY and SVGEGT. CDR3 region: CASSYPSRYEQYF. The CDR3 nucleotides are TGTGCCAGCAGTTACCCTTCACGTTACGAGCAGTACTTC.

The rearrangement links TRBV30 to TRBJ2-5; 7 bases map to TRBD1. The CDR3 loop spans 11 amino acids. The V gene end was trimmed by 8 bases and the J gene end by 2 bases; junction bases not matched to a gene: 2. Per the germline V gene, CDR1 is GTSNPN and CDR2 is SVGIG (reference sequence). The chain's CDR3 is CARGQQETQYF. The CDR3 coding sequence is TGTGCCAGGGGACAGCAAGAGACCCAGTACTTC.

The rearrangement joins TRBV13 to TRBJ2-7; D tentatively reads TRBD1 or TRBD2 (5 bases each). CDR1 and CDR2 from the germline V gene are PRHDT and FYEKMQ (reference sequence). CDR3 length: 19 amino acids. The V gene lost 0 bases and the J gene lost 2 bases, with 23 bases spanning the gap. The CDR3 here is CASSLGLGGFEGTPYEQYF. CDR3 coding DNA: TGTGCCAGCAGCTTAGGCCTCGGCGGATTCGAGGGGACCCCCTACGAGCAGTACTTC.

The chain is built from TRBV6-4 and TRBJ2-2; TRBD1 matches 7 bases. CDR1 is MRHNA, CDR2 SNTAGT, per germline. The CDR3 extends over 14 amino acids. With V trimmed by 7 bases and J by 4 bases, 6 bases remained unmatched. As DNA, the CDR3 is TGTGCCAGCAAACGGGACAGTACCACCGGGGAGCTGTTTTTT. Its protein is CASKRDSTTGELFF.

At least ten counts were recorded for this clonotype. CDR3 bases: TGTGCCAGCAGTTATAAAACAGGGCTGGGCACTGAAGCTTTCTTT. It yields the protein CASSYKTGLGTEAFF. The chain carries TRBV12-3 or TRBV12-4 and TRBJ1-1; the D gene is possibly TRBD1 (6 bases). The CDR3 contains 15 residues. Deletions cut 4 bases from V and 4 bases from J, with 16 bases between.

The chain couples TRBV20-1 to TRBJ2-1; maybe TRBD2 (7 bases). Trimming stripped 2 bases from V and 7 bases from J, with 21 bases between. This CDR3 is 16 amino acids long. The germline CDR1 and CDR2 sequences are DFQATT and SNEGSKA (reference sequence). The CDR3 DNA reads TGCAGTGCTAGAATTCTAGGGGGGGCTACTAGTAATGAGCAGTTCTTC. Residues: CSARILGGATSNEQFF.

The V call is TRBV7-2, the J call TRBJ2-2, with 9 bases fitting TRBD2. Germline V gene sequence: CDR1 SGHTA, CDR2 FQGNSA. The CDR3 runs 17 residues. The V gene end was trimmed by 0 bases and the J gene end by 8 bases; junction bases not matched to a gene: 10. The CDR3 region has the DNA TGTGCCAGCAGCTTAGCAACAGCGGGGGGTCTTAGGGGGGAGCTGTTTTTT. Encoded protein: CASSLATAGGLRGELFF. The full variable domain, rest sourced from reference TRBV7-2 and TRBJ2-2, is GAGVSQSPSNKVTEKGKDVELRCDPISGHTALYWYRQSLGQGLEFLIYFQGNSAPDKSGLPSDRFSAERTGGSVSTLTIQRTQQEDSAVYLCASSLATAGGLRGELFFGEGSRLTVL.

V gene TRBV25-1 combines with J gene TRBJ1-2, with 8 bases fitting TRBD1. With 6 bases clipped from V and 4 bases from J, the junction kept 7 bases outside the gene matches. Germline V gene lookup returns CDR1 MGHDK and CDR2 SYGVNS. The CDR3 spans 14 residues. The CDR3 spells CASSTDRDVYGYTF. CDR3 DNA sequence: TGTGCCAGCAGCACGGACAGGGATGTCTATGGCTACACCTTC.

This clonotype was seen repeatedly, ten times or more. The chain couples TRBV6-1 to TRBJ2-7; 8 nucleotides align to TRBD2. Germline lookup yields CDR1 MNHNS and CDR2 SASEGT. CDR3 length: 14 amino acids. The ends lost 6 bases at V and 3 bases at J; junction bases unmatched: 7. The CDR3 bases are TGTGCCAGCAGCGCTAGCGGGTTAAACTACGAGCAGTACTTC. It translates to CASSASGLNYEQYF.

The chain uses TRBV6-2 or TRBV6-3 and TRBJ1-1; a possible D gene is TRBD1 (5 bases). The V end lost 8 bases, the J end lost 3 bases, and 10 bases lay between the germline ends. The germline CDR1 and CDR2 sequences are MNHEY and SVGEGT. The CDR3 is 12 residues long. In DNA form, the CDR3 reads TGTGCCAGCGGCCGGGGGTACACTGAAGCTTTCTTT. This codes for CASGRGYTEAFF.

This chain joins TRBV20-1 and TRBJ2-3, with 10 bases matching TRBD2. The CDR3 spans 14 residues. Germline CDR1 is DFQATT and CDR2 is SNEGSKA (reference sequence). The CDR3 coding sequence is TGCAGCTCCTTCGGACTAGCGGTCACAGATACGCAGTATTTT. Protein: CSSFGLAVTDTQYF.

The chain has TRBV28 and TRBJ1-5; D unresolved. V gave up 4 bases and J gave up 5 bases, with 21 bases separating them. This CDR3 is built from 17 residues. CDR1 MDHEN and CDR2 SYDVKM come from the germline V gene. The CDR3 nucleotides are TGTGCCAGCAGTTCCATCGGATTGGGAGAGTGGGATCAGCCCCAGCATTTT. The encoded protein is CASSSIGLGEWDQPQHF.

This clonotype was seen ten or more times. The chain employs TRBV7-2 and TRBJ1-6; TRBD1 aligns across 8 bases. The CDR3 extends over 14 amino acids. CDR1 is SGHTA and CDR2 is FQGNSA in the germline V gene. V lost 3 bases and J lost 9; bases outside the gene matches: 4. The CDR3 sequence: CASSFGQGGSPLHF. In DNA, the CDR3 is TGTGCCAGCAGCTTCGGACAGGGTGGTTCACCCCTCCACTTT.

This clonotype was counted at least ten times. CDR3: CSVEEGRPTGELFF. The CDR3 coding sequence is TGCAGCGTTGAAGAGGGCCGACCCACCGGGGAGCTGTTTTTT. The chain employs TRBV29-1 and TRBJ2-2; D call uncertain. V was trimmed by 0 bases and J by 4 bases, leaving 9 bases between them. The CDR3 sequence is 14 residues long. Germline CDR1 is SQVTM and CDR2 is ANQGSEA.

This chain connects TRBV5-1 to TRBJ1-1; possible D gene TRBD1, 5 bases. The CDR3 runs 13 residues. Germline values: CDR1 SGHRS, CDR2 YFSETQ. V dropped 5 bases and J dropped 0 bases, with 8 bases sitting between them. The CDR3 reads CASRGPMNTEAFF. CDR3 in DNA: TGCGCCAGCAGGGGGCCGATGAACACTGAAGCTTTCTTT. The whole variable domain, remainder taken from reference TRBV5-1 and TRBJ1-1, is KAGVTQTPRYLIKTRGQQVTLSCSPISGHRSVSWYQQTPGQGLQFLFEYFSETQRNKGNFPGRFSGRQFSNSRSEMNVSTLELGDSALYLCASRGPMNTEAFFGQGTRLTVV.

The rearrangement links TRBV7-9 to TRBJ2-3; D is possibly TRBD2 (6 bases). The CDR3 extends over 12 amino acids. Looked up from germline, CDR1 is SEHNR and CDR2 is FQNEAQ (reference sequence). CDR3 DNA sequence: TGTGGTAGCGGTGGGATCACAGATACGCAGTATTTT. This translates into CGSGGITDTQYF.

The chain couples TRBV4-3 to TRBJ2-1; either TRBD1 or TRBD2 may supply D (7 bases each). V lost 1 base and J lost 10, with 17 bases in between. Germline V gene lookup returns CDR1 LGHNA and CDR2 YSLEER. The CDR3 is 15 amino acids. Here the CDR3 reads CASSQVRTRGQEQFF. In DNA form, the CDR3 reads TGCGCCAGCAGCCAAGTTAGGACTAGGGGGCAAGAGCAGTTCTTC.

This clonotype was found a few times. CDR3 coding DNA: TGTGCCAGTAGGTCAGGGGCATCCAATGAGCAGTTCTTC. Translation gives CASRSGASNEQFF. The chain joins TRBV19 to TRBJ2-1, with a possible D match to TRBD1 (6 bases). Germline loops: CDR1 LNHDA, CDR2 SQIVND (reference sequence). Trimming stripped 6 bases from V and 6 bases from J, with 12 bases between. The CDR3 consists of 13 residues.

Details on this clonotype: A read error may explain this, as a much larger clone is one base away. This chain joins TRBV5-6 and TRBJ1-1; possibly TRBD1 for D (5 bases). The germline V gene encodes CDR1 SGHDT and CDR2 YYEEEE. Trimming took off 4 bases at V and 0 bases at J, with 7 bases between the two ends. The CDR3 length is 13 residues. For the CDR3, the DNA is TGTGCCAGCAGCATGACAGTGAACACTGAAGCTTTCTTT. Translation: CASSMTVNTEAFF.

CDR3 loop: CSADPGHPSHNEQFF. DNA of the CDR3: TGCAGTGCTGACCCGGGACATCCCTCTCACAATGAGCAGTTCTTC. The rearrangement uses TRBV20-1 and TRBJ2-1, with D possibly TRBD1 on 6 matching bases. Germline values: CDR1 DFQATT, CDR2 SNEGSKA (reference sequence). The length of the CDR3 is 15 residues. With 5 bases removed from V and 5 bases from J, the gap between germline ends came to 19 bases.

In this sample, this clonotype turned up a few times. The chain has TRBV20-1 and TRBJ2-7; no firm D call. The CDR3 sequence is 11 residues long. Trimming shortened V by 5 bases and J by 4 bases, and 9 bases separated the two germline ends. Germline CDR1 DFQATT, CDR2 SNEGSKA (reference sequence). The CDR3 reads CSAQWSYEQYF. The CDR3 DNA reads as TGCAGTGCTCAGTGGTCATACGAGCAGTACTTC.

This clonotype was found many times. The rearrangement links TRBV12-3 or TRBV12-4 to TRBJ1-2; no definite D call. V dropped 1 base and J dropped 5 bases, with 11 bases sitting between them. The length of the CDR3 is 14 residues. CDR3 bases: TGTGCCAGCAGTTTAGTGCCGGGATTTTATGGCTACACCTTC. Translation gives CASSLVPGFYGYTF.

This clonotype was detected only a few times. The chain couples TRBV4-1 to TRBJ1-3; D remains ambiguous. Germline V CDR1 and CDR2: MGHRA, YSYEKL. The CDR3 sequence is 15 residues long. The V and J ends lost 5 bases and 0 bases respectively, with 11 bases between them. The CDR3 loop is CASSEHSSSGNTIYF. CDR3 bases: TGCGCCAGCAGCGAACACTCAAGCTCTGGAAACACCATATATTTT.

The gene calls are TRBV20-1 and TRBJ1-4, with D perhaps matching TRBD1 (6 bases). The germline gives CDR1 DFQATT, CDR2 SNEGSKA (reference sequence). V dropped 1 base and J dropped 7 bases, with 13 bases sitting between them. The CDR3 loop spans 14 amino acids. The CDR3, as DNA: TGCAGTGCTAGAGGACAGGCTAGCTTTGAAAAACTGTTTTTT. It specifies CSARGQASFEKLFF.

This clonotype occurred many times. This chain uses TRBV7-9 with TRBJ2-3; the match to TRBD2 covers 7 bases. Losses at the gene ends were 7 bases for V and 0 bases for J; bases not matched to a gene: 13. The CDR3 spans 17 residues. CDR1 is SEHNR and CDR2 is FQNEAQ in the germline V gene (reference sequence). CDR3 region: CASTLSGGLVSTDTQYF. CDR3 nucleotide sequence: TGTGCCAGCACCCTATCCGGCGGACTAGTGAGCACAGATACGCAGTATTTT.

The rearrangement links TRBV11-1 to TRBJ2-2; D not resolved. The CDR3 totals 17 residues. The ends were cut back, 5 bases at V and 8 bases at J, with 24 bases in the middle. Per germline, CDR1 SGHAT and CDR2 FQDESV (reference sequence). Written as DNA, the CDR3 is TGTGCCAGCAGCCCCCGCGACACTGGGGTGACAAGAGGGGAGCTGTTTTTT. Amino acids: CASSPRDTGVTRGELFF.